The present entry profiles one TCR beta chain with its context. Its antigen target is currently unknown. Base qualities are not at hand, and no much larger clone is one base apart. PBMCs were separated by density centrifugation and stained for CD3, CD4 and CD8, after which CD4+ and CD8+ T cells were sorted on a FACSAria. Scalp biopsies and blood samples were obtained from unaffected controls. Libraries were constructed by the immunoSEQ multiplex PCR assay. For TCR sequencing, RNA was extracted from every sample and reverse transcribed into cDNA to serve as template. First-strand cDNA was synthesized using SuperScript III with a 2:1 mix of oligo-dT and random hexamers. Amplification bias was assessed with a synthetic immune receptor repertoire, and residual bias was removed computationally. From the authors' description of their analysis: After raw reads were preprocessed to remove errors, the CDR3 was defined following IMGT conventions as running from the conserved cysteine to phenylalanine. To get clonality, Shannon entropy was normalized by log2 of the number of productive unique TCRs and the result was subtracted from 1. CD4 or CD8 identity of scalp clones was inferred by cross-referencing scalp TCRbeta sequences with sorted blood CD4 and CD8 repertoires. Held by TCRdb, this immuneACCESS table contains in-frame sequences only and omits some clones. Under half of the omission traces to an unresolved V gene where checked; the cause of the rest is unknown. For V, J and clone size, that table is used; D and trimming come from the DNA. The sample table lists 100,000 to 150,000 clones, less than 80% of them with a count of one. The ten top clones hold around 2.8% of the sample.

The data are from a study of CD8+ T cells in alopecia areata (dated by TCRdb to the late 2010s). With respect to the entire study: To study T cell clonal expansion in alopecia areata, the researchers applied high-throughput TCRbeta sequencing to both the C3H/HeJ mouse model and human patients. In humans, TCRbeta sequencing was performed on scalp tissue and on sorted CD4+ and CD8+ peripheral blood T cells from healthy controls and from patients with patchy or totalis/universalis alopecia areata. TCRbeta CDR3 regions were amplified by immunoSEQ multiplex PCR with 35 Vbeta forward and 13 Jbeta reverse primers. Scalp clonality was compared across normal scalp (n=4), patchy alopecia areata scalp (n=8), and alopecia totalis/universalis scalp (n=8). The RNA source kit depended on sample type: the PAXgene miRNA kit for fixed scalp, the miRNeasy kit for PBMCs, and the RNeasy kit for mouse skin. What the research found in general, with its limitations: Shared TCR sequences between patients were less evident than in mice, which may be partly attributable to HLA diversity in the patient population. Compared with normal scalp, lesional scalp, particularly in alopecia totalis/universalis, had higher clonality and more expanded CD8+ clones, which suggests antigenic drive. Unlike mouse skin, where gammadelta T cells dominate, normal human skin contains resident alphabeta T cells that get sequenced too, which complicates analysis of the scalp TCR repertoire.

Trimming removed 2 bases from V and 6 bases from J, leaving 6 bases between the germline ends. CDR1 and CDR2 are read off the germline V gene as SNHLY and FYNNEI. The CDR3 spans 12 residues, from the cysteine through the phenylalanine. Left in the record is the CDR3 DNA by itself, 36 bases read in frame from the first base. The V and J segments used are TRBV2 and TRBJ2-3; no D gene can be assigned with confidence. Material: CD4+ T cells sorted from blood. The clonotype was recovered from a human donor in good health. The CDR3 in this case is CASSEPPDTQYF. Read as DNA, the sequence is TGTGCCAGCAGTGAACCCCCGGATACGCAGTATTTT.